These 15 T cell receptor beta chains came from one sample sequenced in a study of blood T cells in healthy people across ages. A second PCR, run for about 7 to 11 cycles, used a sample-barcoded 5' primer plus a J-beta primer mix. A single record per CDR3 protein comes from TCRdb applying MiXCR to the 5' RACE reads. The table has about 630,000 distinct CDR3 sequences, around 21% seen once. Sequencing was performed on blood. The origin of the receptors is an older man in good health.

V and J are TRBV12-3 or TRBV12-4 and TRBJ2-6; D is uncertain. The CDR3 runs 15 residues. V lost 3 bases and J lost 0, with 6 bases in between. The CDR3 region has the DNA TGTGCCAGCAGTTTCGTTAGCTCTGGGGCCAACGTCCTGACTTTC. It specifies CASSFVSSGANVLTF.

This clonotype was detected only a few times. V gene TRBV12-5 combines with J gene TRBJ2-5; the D gene could be TRBD1 or TRBD2 (5 bases each). The DNA end is a closer match to TRBJ2-1, so the J assignment may be wrong. Germline V CDR1 and CDR2: LGHNT, FRNRAP. This CDR3 spans 14 amino acids. The CDR3 nucleotides are TGTGCTAGTGGTTGGGCCGGGACCAACAATGAGCAGTTCTTC. Protein: CASGWAGTNNEQFF.

This rearrangement joins TRBV12-3 or TRBV12-4 to TRBJ1-1, with a weak D call TRBD1 (6 bases). V shed 6 bases and J shed 2 bases, with 16 bases lying between them. The length of the CDR3 is 15 residues. CDR3: CASSTAGAQNTEAFF. DNA for the CDR3: TGTGCCAGCAGCACCGCAGGGGCCCAAAACACTGAAGCTTTCTTT.

The chain combines TRBV5-1 with TRBJ1-1, with D tentatively TRBD1 (6 bases). V was shortened by 0 bases and J by 3 bases, with 12 bases between the two germline ends. There are 15 residues in the CDR3. The germline V gene encodes CDR1 SGHRS and CDR2 YFSETQ. In DNA form, the CDR3 reads TGCGCCAGCAGCTTGGTCGGGGGGGCCGACACTGAAGCTTTCTTT. Translation: CASSLVGGADTEAFF.

The CDR3 coding sequence is TGTGCCAGCAGCCCTCGGGAGGGGTATGGCTACACCTTC. This sequence encodes CASSPREGYGYTF. The chain recombines TRBV27 with TRBJ1-2, with D perhaps matching TRBD1 (5 bases). CDR3 length: 13 amino acids. Looked up from germline, CDR1 is MNHEY and CDR2 is SMNVEV (reference sequence). The germline V and J ends were trimmed by 6 bases and 5 bases, with 13 bases remaining between them.

This chain links TRBV12-3 or TRBV12-4 with TRBJ2-1, with a possible D match to TRBD2 (6 bases). The CDR3 totals 14 residues. V lost 5 bases to trimming and J lost 5 bases, with 13 bases between them. In nucleotides, the CDR3 is TGTGCCAGCAGTCGGGACTCGAGGGACAATGAGCAGTTCTTC. Protein: CASSRDSRDNEQFF.

This clonotype was counted a few times. J is TRBJ2-5 and V is TRBV27; 8 bases map to TRBD2. CDR3 length: 16 residues. The V gene's germline CDR1 is MNHEY and CDR2 SMNVEV (reference sequence). The V segment lost 4 bases and the J segment 1 base; nucleotides outside the gene matches: 8. The chain's CDR3 is CASSSPGGGTQETQYF. The CDR3 DNA sequence: TGTGCCAGCAGTTCCCCGGGAGGGGGGACCCAAGAGACCCAGTACTTC.

This clonotype came up a few times. The chain joins TRBV10-2 to TRBJ2-5; D not resolved. The germline gives CDR1 WSHSY, CDR2 SAAADI. CDR3 size: 13 residues. Trimming stripped 2 bases from V and 3 bases from J, with 7 bases between. The CDR3 sequence: CASSEMGKETQYF. DNA for the CDR3: TGCGCCAGCAGTGAGATGGGGAAAGAGACCCAGTACTTC.

This clonotype was detected a few times. The chain couples TRBV5-1 to TRBJ2-5, with D tentatively TRBD2 (5 bases). The tail of the sequence fits TRBJ2-1 better, so the J call may be wrong. Germline CDR1 is SGHRS and CDR2 is YFSETQ. CDR3 length equals 13 residues. CDR3 nucleotides: TGCGCCAGCAGCTTAGGTAGCGTCCATGAGCAGTTCTTC. This codes for CASSLGSVHEQFF.

V and J are TRBV4-1 and TRBJ1-2; D uncertain. The CDR3 length is 15 residues. Trimming removed 0 bases at V and 8 bases at J, with 16 bases between. CDR1 and CDR2 (germline): MGHRA, YSYEKL. CDR3 residues: CASSQDYGRAGGYTF. The CDR3 coding sequence is TGCGCCAGCAGCCAAGATTATGGCAGAGCCGGCGGCTACACCTTC.

The chain is built from TRBV20-1 and TRBJ2-5; TRBD2 matches 13 bases. Matching the DNA end better, TRBJ2-1 makes the J call doubtful. Germline CDR1 is DFQATT and CDR2 is SNEGSKA (reference sequence). The CDR3 consists of 16 residues. The CDR3 spells CSARVPGLAGNNEQFF. DNA for the CDR3: TGCAGTGCTAGAGTACCGGGACTAGCGGGAAACAATGAGCAGTTCTTC.

The rearrangement uses TRBV3-1 and TRBJ1-1; D might be TRBD1 (5 bases). This CDR3 spans 12 amino acids. V lost 0 bases, J lost 10 bases, and 9 bases lay in between. Germline assignment: CDR1 LGHDT and CDR2 YNNKEL (reference sequence). For the CDR3, the DNA is TGTGCCAGCAGCCAAGATCCAAGGGGAGCTTTCTTT. This gives the protein CASSQDPRGAFF.

The V call is TRBV6-2 or TRBV6-3, the J call TRBJ2-1, with D possibly TRBD2 on 6 matching bases. The CDR3 has 14 amino acids. Deletions cut 2 bases from V and 5 bases from J, with 10 bases between. CDR1 MNHEY and CDR2 SVGEGT come from the germline V gene. CDR3 in amino acids: CASSYGGYDNEQFF. CDR3 sequence (DNA): TGTGCCAGCAGTTACGGGGGGTACGACAATGAGCAGTTCTTC.

There are a few counts of this clonotype. Its ends do not fully match the called genes, so a read error is possible. This chain uses TRBV10-3 with TRBJ2-5, with 15 bases fitting TRBD2. Looked up from germline, CDR1 is ENHRY and CDR2 is SYGVKD. The CDR3 has 17 residues. The CDR3 DNA follows: TGTACCATCAGTGAGTTGGGACTAGCGGGAGGCCAAGAGACCCAGTACTTC. The encoded protein is CTISELGLAGGQETQYF.

This clonotype was observed a few times. V usage is TRBV20-1 and J usage is TRBJ2-5, with D perhaps TRBD1 (8 bases). The J call is in doubt because the DNA end fits TRBJ2-1 better. The CDR3 loop spans 14 amino acids. The germline V gene has CDR1 DFQATT and CDR2 SNEGSKA (reference sequence). CDR3 sequence reads: CSAREAGGGGEQFF. In DNA, the CDR3 is TGCAGTGCTAGAGAAGCAGGGGGCGGGGGTGAGCAGTTCTTC.